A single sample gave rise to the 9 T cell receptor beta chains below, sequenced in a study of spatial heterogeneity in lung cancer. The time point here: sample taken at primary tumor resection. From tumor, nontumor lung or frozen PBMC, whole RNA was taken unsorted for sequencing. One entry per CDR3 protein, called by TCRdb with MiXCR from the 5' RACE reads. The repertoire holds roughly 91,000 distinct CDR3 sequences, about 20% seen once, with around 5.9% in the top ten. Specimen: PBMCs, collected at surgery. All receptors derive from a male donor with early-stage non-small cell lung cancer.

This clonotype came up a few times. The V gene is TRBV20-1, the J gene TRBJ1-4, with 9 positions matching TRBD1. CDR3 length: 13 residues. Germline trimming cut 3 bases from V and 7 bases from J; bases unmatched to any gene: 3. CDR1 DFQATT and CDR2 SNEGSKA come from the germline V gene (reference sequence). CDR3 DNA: TGCAGTGCTAGTGGGACAGGGACTGAAAAACTGTTTTTT. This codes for CSASGTGTEKLFF.

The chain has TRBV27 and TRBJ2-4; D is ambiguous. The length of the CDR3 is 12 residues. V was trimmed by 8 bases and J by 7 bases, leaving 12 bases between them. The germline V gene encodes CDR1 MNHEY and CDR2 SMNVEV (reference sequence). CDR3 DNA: TGTGCCAGCTCATCGTCCCCCAACATTCAGTACTTC. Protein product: CASSSSPNIQYF.

CDR3 sequence (DNA): TGCAGTGCTAGAGTGGGGGGCCCAGATACGCAGTATTTT. Translation: CSARVGGPDTQYF. The genes are TRBV20-1 and TRBJ2-3; D may correspond to TRBD1 or TRBD2 (6 bases each). The CDR3 runs to 13 residues. CDR1 is DFQATT and CDR2 is SNEGSKA in the germline V gene (reference sequence). The V end was cut by 1 base, the J end by 4 bases, with 9 bases between.

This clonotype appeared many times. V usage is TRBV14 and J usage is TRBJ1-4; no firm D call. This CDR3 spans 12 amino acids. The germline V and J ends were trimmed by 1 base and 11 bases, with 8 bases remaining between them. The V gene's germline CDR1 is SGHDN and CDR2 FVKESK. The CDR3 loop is CASSQAAAKLFF. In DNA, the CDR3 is TGTGCCAGCAGCCAAGCGGCGGCTAAACTGTTTTTT.

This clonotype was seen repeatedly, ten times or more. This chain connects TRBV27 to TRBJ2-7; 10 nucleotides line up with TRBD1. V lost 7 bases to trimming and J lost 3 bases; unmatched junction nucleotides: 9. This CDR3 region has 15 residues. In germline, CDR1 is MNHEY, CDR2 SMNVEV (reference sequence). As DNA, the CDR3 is TGTGCCAGCAAGAAGAGGACAGGGGGAAACTACGAGCAGTACTTC. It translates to CASKKRTGGNYEQYF.

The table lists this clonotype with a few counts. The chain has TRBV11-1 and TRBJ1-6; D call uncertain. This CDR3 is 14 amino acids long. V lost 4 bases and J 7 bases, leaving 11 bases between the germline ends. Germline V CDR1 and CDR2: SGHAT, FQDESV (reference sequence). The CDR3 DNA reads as TGTGCCAGCAGCTCAACCCAAGGGAATTCACCCCTCCACTTT. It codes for CASSSTQGNSPLHF.

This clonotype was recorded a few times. The CDR3 bases are TGTGCCAGTAGTGCCCATCGGACAGGGGGAAGGGAGCACACCATATATTTT. This translates into CASSAHRTGGREHTIYF. This chain uses TRBV19 with TRBJ1-3; TRBD1 agrees at 10 bases. Per the germline V gene, CDR1 is LNHDA and CDR2 is SQIVND (reference sequence). This CDR3 spans 17 amino acids. The junction had 15 bases not matched to a gene; V was cut back by 5 bases and J by 8 bases. The full variable domain, rest sourced from reference TRBV19 and TRBJ1-3, is DGGITQSPKYLFRKEGQNVTLSCEQNLNHDAMYWYRQDPGQGLRLIYYSQIVNDFQKGDIAEGYSVSREKKESFPLTVTSAQKNPTAFYLCASSAHRTGGREHTIYFGEGSWLTVV.

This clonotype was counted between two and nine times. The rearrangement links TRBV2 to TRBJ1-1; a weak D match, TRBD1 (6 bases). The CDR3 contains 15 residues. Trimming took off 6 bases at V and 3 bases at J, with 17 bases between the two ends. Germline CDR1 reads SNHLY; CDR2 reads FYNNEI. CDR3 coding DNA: TGTGCCAGCAGCGTACAGGGATTTAAGGACACTGAAGCTTTCTTT. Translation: CASSVQGFKDTEAFF.

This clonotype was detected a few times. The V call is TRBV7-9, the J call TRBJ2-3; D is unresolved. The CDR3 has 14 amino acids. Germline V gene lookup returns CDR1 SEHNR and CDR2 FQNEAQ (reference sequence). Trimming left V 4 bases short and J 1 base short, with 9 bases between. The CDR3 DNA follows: TGTGCCAGCAGCTCTCCGTTTGGCACAGATACGCAGTATTTT. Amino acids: CASSSPFGTDTQYF.